This TCR beta chain was found in a study of T cell changes during pregnancy in multiple sclerosis. Germline values: CDR1 SGHTA, CDR2 FQGNSA. The CDR3 loop spans 14 amino acids. The junction had 4 bases not matched to a gene; V was cut back by 4 bases and J by 3 bases. Assay used: immunoSEQ multiplex PCR; TCRdb lists only in-frame clones, some missing. Among 70,000 to 90,000 clones listed, 91% were seen once. This specimen consisted of PBMCs, obtained in the first trimester of pregnancy. The chain uses TRBV7-2 and TRBJ2-7; TRBD1 agrees at 9 bases. The TCR sequence derives from a female donor in good health, serving as a control in a pregnancy study. Some clones in this sample may be carry-over from other donors' samples. The DNA for the CDR3 is TGTGCCAGCAGCTCGCCGGGACAGGGCTACGAGCAGTACTTC. Its translation is CASSSPGQGYEQYF.